These T cell receptor beta chains were read from a single sample in a study of blood T cell repertoires in COVID-19. Repertoires were generated with immunoSEQ multiplex PCR, while TCRdb's copy carries only in-frame clones and drops some. Of hundreds of thousands of clones detected, approximately 91% appear once; the ten largest clones hold approximately 7.3%. The sample consisted of peripheral blood. The receptor set was obtained from a woman in her seventies with COVID-19, enrolled during active disease. The CDR3 runs from the conserved cysteine through the conserved F or W. D genes are given only for firm matches.

j_call	v_call	d_call	cdr3_aa
TRBJ1-6	TRBV5-1	NA	CASRNLRSSGPLHF
TRBJ1-6	TRBV5-6	NA	CASRGGGNPNSPLHF
TRBJ2-7	TRBV5-6	NA	CASSLLSGGTYEQYF
TRBJ2-6	TRBV18	NA	CASSPPAGFSGANVLTF
TRBJ1-2	TRBV28	TRBD1	CATRPIISATGGHYGYTF
TRBJ2-5	TRBV6-4	NA	CASTRTGRVRETQYF
TRBJ1-1	TRBV6-6	NA	CASSYDTSNTEAFF
TRBJ1-5	TRBV6-5	NA	CASSYSLGSNQPQHF
TRBJ2-7	TRBV7-8	TRBD1	CASSLMTGQYYEQYF
TRBJ1-5	TRBV5-8	TRBD1	CASSPHVVTGVSNQPQHF
TRBJ1-2	TRBV10-3	NA	CAISGPGEGYTF
TRBJ1-1	TRBV5-1	NA	CASSLGQSNTEAFF
TRBJ2-5	TRBV6-1	TRBD2	CASSEAERGTQYF
TRBJ1-5	TRBV6-5	TRBD1	CASSYSTGWNQPQHF
TRBJ2-1	TRBV20-1	TRBD1	CSASSTGPYNEQFF
TRBJ2-2	TRBV27	TRBD1	CASSYADRGFFPGELFF
TRBJ1-1	TRBV12-3/TRBV12-4	NA	CASSFSPEAFF
TRBJ1-2	TRBV19	TRBD1	CASSTSQGSNYGYTF
TRBJ2-1	TRBV19	NA	CASSIEGRRSSYNEQFF
TRBJ1-5	TRBV28	NA	CASSSRRQYSNQPQHF
TRBJ2-1	TRBV2	TRBD2	CASSTGLAGGRNEQFF
TRBJ1-6	TRBV3-1/TRBV3-2	TRBD1	CASSRGQGGSPLHF
TRBJ1-6	TRBV21-1	NA	CASSGQGTLSPLHF
TRBJ2-3	TRBV7-3	TRBD2	CASSTTSAGTDTQYF
TRBJ2-3	TRBV7-2	TRBD2	CASSLGGEVTDTQYF
TRBJ1-1	TRBV5-3	NA	CARSLRSRNTEAFF
TRBJ1-1	TRBV4-2	NA	CASNSLDTNTEAFF
TRBJ1-1	TRBV6-6	NA	CASGAGSFTEAFF
TRBJ1-5	TRBV19	TRBD1	CASRSGTGMGNQPQHF
TRBJ2-3	TRBV10-3	TRBD2	CAISRTSGSTDTQYF
TRBJ2-7	TRBV9	TRBD2	CASSAGDSGGSYEQYF
TRBJ2-7	TRBV15	NA	CATSRDRGGFTYEQYF
TRBJ1-2	TRBV5-8	NA	CASSWAPGGVTYGYTF
TRBJ1-1	TRBV30	NA	CAWSLRGNTEAFF
TRBJ1-5	TRBV7-2	TRBD1	CASSTRTGGNQPQHF
TRBJ1-6	TRBV5-1	NA	CASSLGAGVKSPLHF
TRBJ2-7	TRBV5-7	TRBD1	CASSLEETGVSEQYF
TRBJ1-6	TRBV27	NA	CASSFGGANSPLHF
TRBJ2-5	TRBV7-2	TRBD2	CASSPRGASGGRLTQYF
TRBJ2-3	TRBV6-1	NA	CASSDGVSWSTDTQYF
TRBJ1-1	TRBV12-5	TRBD1	CASGWAGQGIGTEAFF
TRBJ1-2	TRBV7-9	NA	CASSLLSNYGYTF
TRBJ1-3	TRBV5-1	NA	CASKDTASSGNTIYF